Listed below are T cell receptor beta chains from one sample, sequenced in a study of cytomegalovirus exposure and HLA in healthy donors. Generated by immunoSEQ multiplex PCR, the TCRdb table keeps only in-frame clones and is missing some. The repertoire holds around 80,000 clones, about 80% seen once, with 5.5% to 7.5% in the top ten. Sequenced input: PBMCs. These receptors all come from a female donor in good health and CMV-seronegative. The conserved cysteine and the conserved F or W are not part of the CDR3 here. Clone size, where shown, is once, few, many, or a class for clones that have expanded.

j_call | cdr3_length | clone_size | v_call | cdr3_aa
TRBJ1-1 | 13 | - | TRBV28 | ASSSNPGENTEAF
TRBJ2-7 | 9 | - | TRBV7-9 | ASSPSHEQY
TRBJ1-3 | 15 | - | TRBV5-1 | ASSLESTGFSGNTIY
TRBJ1-1 | 11 | - | TRBV30 | AWGPTGNTEAF
TRBJ2-5 | 11 | - | TRBV5-4 | ASSWDRQETQY
TRBJ1-6 | 13 | - | TRBV6-5 | ASSRASSYNSPLH
TRBJ2-3 | 15 | - | TRBV7-8 | ASSLVASGGYTDTQY
TRBJ1-6 | 12 | - | TRBV6-6 | ASSPDRDNSPLH
TRBJ1-5 | 13 | - | TRBV19 | ASSAPQGGNQPQH
TRBJ2-7 | 10 | once | TRBV29-1 | SVESSSYEQY
TRBJ2-1 | 15 | few | TRBV7-9 | ASSLAGGNSQREEQF
TRBJ1-1 | 12 | - | TRBV2 | ASSVSDGGTEAF
TRBJ2-1 | 14 | - | TRBV6-6 | ASSYRGGSSYNEQF
TRBJ1-1 | 13 | - | TRBV5-1 | ASSLEDRVFAEAF
TRBJ1-1 | 12 | - | TRBV6-5 | ASSTTAANTEAF
TRBJ2-7 | 15 | - | TRBV7-2 | ASSSGQGLAGGYEQY
TRBJ1-1 | 11 | - | TRBV11-3 | ASSGRLNTEAF
TRBJ2-1 | 13 | few | TRBV6-5 | ASRPRDRPYNEQF
TRBJ2-7 | 12 | once | TRBV6-5 | ASTRAGGSYEQY
TRBJ1-4 | 9 | - | TRBV6-5 | ASRENEKLF
TRBJ1-1 | 12 | - | TRBV29-1 | SVVEGVGNTEAF
TRBJ1-4 | 10 | few | TRBV7-9 | ASGRTNEKLF
TRBJ1-4 | 14 | - | TRBV4-1 | ASSQDGGIGGEKLF
TRBJ2-1 | 12 | - | TRBV6-4 | ASSEQGEANEQF
TRBJ1-2 | 14 | - | TRBV9 | ASSPTRGESLYGYT
TRBJ2-3 | 12 | - | TRBV6-1 | ASSVQGSQDTQY
TRBJ2-3 | 14 | - | TRBV6-1 | ASSEASGRDSDTQY
TRBJ1-4 | 19 | few | TRBV29-1 | SALGLDRGKRSEQPNEKLF
TRBJ1-2 | 15 | - | TRBV2 | ASMQVLKRQSSYGYT
TRBJ2-1 | 15 | - | TRBV14 | ASSDGPLAGGYNEQF
TRBJ1-3 | 14 | - | TRBV6-5 | ASSYGHPSSGNTIY
TRBJ2-2 | 15 | - | TRBV2 | ASSLATPRFGTGELF
TRBJ2-5 | 12 | - | TRBV11-2 | ASSLVLGTAPQY
TRBJ2-6 | 15 | - | TRBV6-1 | ASSDRKSRSGANVLT
TRBJ2-2 | 15 | once | TRBV5-1 | ASSLAGLAENTGELF
TRBJ1-1 | 13 | - | TRBV7-6 | ASSASGQLNTEAF
TRBJ2-7 | 17 | - | TRBV7-9 | ASSDTSGTGGASLYEQY
TRBJ1-5 | 12 | - | TRBV7-9 | ATAGVRGNQPQH
TRBJ1-1 | 13 | - | TRBV2 | ASSSGIQGGGEAF
TRBJ2-3 | 12 | - | TRBV29-1 | SVPGSLITDTQY